These 22 T cell receptor beta chains were sequenced from one sample in a study of T-cell memory formation after mild COVID-19. TCRdb re-analysed the 5' RACE reads in MiXCR, keeping a single row per CDR3 protein. The table records approximately 560,000 distinct CDR3 sequences, 17% of them present only once. Specimen: PBMCs or a T cell subset sorted from them (not recorded which). The receptors were sampled from an adult woman who had mild COVID-19 (a few samples of this study predate the infection). Cell type and time point are not known.

The rearrangement links TRBV29-1 to TRBJ2-5; 7 bases are a match to TRBD2. This CDR3 comprises 13 residues. Germline CDR1 and CDR2: SQVTM and ANQGSEA. With 5 bases clipped from V and 4 bases from J, the junction kept 7 bases outside the gene matches. CDR3 coding DNA: TGCAGCGTTCGAGCAGGGAGGGGAGAGACCCAGTACTTC. It codes for CSVRAGRGETQYF.

The chain has TRBV20-1 and TRBJ2-1, with 7 nucleotides matching TRBD2. Germline CDR1 DFQATT, CDR2 SNEGSKA (reference sequence). Germline trimming cut 2 bases from V and 9 bases from J; bases unmatched to any gene: 7. There are 13 residues in the CDR3. In nucleotides, the CDR3 is TGCAGTGCTAGATACAGCGGGAATATTGAGCAGTTCTTC. Amino acid sequence: CSARYSGNIEQFF.

Regarding this clonotype: The germline gene is not matched at one end of the junction; a read error may be the cause. The chain joins TRBV20-1 to TRBJ1-5; D uncertain. This CDR3 comprises 14 residues. In germline, CDR1 is DFQATT, CDR2 SNEGSKA (reference sequence). CDR3 region: CSARVGNSKQPQHF. CDR3 bases: TGCAGTGCTAGAGTGGGGAACAGCAAACAGCCCCAGCATTTT.

The V and J genes are TRBV6-2 or TRBV6-3 and TRBJ2-3; TRBD2 agrees at 7 bases. Losses at the gene ends were 3 bases for V and 5 bases for J; bases not matched to a gene: 5. This CDR3 has 14 amino acids. CDR1 and CDR2 from the germline V gene are MNHEY and SVGEGT. CDR3: CASSYGGSRDTQYF. CDR3 nucleotides: TGTGCCAGCAGTTATGGCGGGAGTAGAGATACGCAGTATTTT.

This clonotype was counted between two and nine times. Written as DNA, the CDR3 is TGCGCCAGCAGCAACGGACAGGGGGCGCCGGTCATTGAAGCTTTCTTT. This codes for CASSNGQGAPVIEAFF. V and J are TRBV5-1 and TRBJ1-1; TRBD1 aligns across 11 bases. With V trimmed by 4 bases and J by 7 bases, 12 bases remained unmatched. From germline, CDR1 is SGHRS and CDR2 YFSETQ. The CDR3 extends over 16 amino acids.

There are a few counts of this clonotype. The chain joins TRBV6-2 or TRBV6-3 to TRBJ2-2; TRBD1 aligns across 7 bases. Germline loops: CDR1 MNHEY, CDR2 SVGEGT. CDR3 length equals 15 residues. With V trimmed by 2 bases and J by 2 bases, 2 bases remained unmatched. The CDR3 loop is CASSYDRVNTGELFF. The DNA for the CDR3 is TGTGCCAGCAGTTACGACAGGGTAAACACCGGGGAGCTGTTTTTT.

This clonotype was seen more than once but under ten times. This chain connects TRBV7-8 to TRBJ2-3; D is possibly TRBD2 (5 bases). Deletions cut 1 base from V and 3 bases from J, with 11 bases between. Germline-derived CDR1 and CDR2 are SGHVS and FQNEAQ. The CDR3 spans 15 residues. The CDR3 sequence is CASSLETTGTDTQYF. CDR3 nucleotides: TGTGCCAGCAGCTTAGAGACTACGGGGACAGATACGCAGTATTTT.

This clonotype has ten or more counts. The rearrangement joins TRBV7-8 to TRBJ2-1; D remains ambiguous. In germline, CDR1 is SGHVS, CDR2 FQNEAQ. Trimming removed 2 bases at V and 0 bases at J, with 8 bases between. The CDR3 consists of 15 residues. The DNA for the CDR3 is TGTGCCAGCAGCTTAAGAGATAGCTCCTACAATGAGCAGTTCTTC. It translates to CASSLRDSSYNEQFF.

This sequence joins TRBV6-1 and TRBJ1-2; 9 nucleotides agree with TRBD1. This CDR3 contains 13 residues. CDR1 is MNHNS, CDR2 SASEGT, per germline. V was pared by 6 bases and J by 8 bases, with 7 bases of the junction left unmatched. As DNA, the CDR3 is TGTGCCAGCAGGAAGGACAGGGGCTACGGCTACACCTTC. Encoded protein: CASRKDRGYGYTF.

The rearrangement uses TRBV20-1 and TRBJ1-2; no definite D call. The CDR3 runs to 13 residues. Germline CDR1 DFQATT, CDR2 SNEGSKA (reference sequence). V lost 4 bases and J lost 2, with 11 bases in between. The CDR3 here is CSATILMNYGYTF. CDR3 nucleotides: TGCAGTGCTACGATCCTAATGAACTATGGCTACACCTTC.

This chain joins TRBV6-2 or TRBV6-3 and TRBJ2-5; D not resolved. V gave up 2 bases and J gave up 13 bases, with 14 bases separating them. The length of the CDR3 is 12 residues. Germline CDR1 and CDR2: MNHEY and SVGEGT. CDR3 sequence (DNA): TGTGCCAGCAGTTACCCGGACGCCTCCTCGTACTTC. Its translation is CASSYPDASSYF.

For this clonotype: A junction boundary mismatches the germline segment, possibly from a read error. This chain connects TRBV24-1 to TRBJ1-1; D is unclear. The germline CDR1 and CDR2 sequences are KGHDR and SFDVKD. The CDR3 consists of 11 residues. CDR3 amino acids: CATSDSTSASF. DNA for the CDR3: TGTGCCACCAGTGATTCCACGTCGGCCTCCTTT.

The sample holds a few counts of this clonotype. V and J are TRBV4-2 and TRBJ2-7; 12 bases match TRBD2. The germline gives CDR1 LGHNA, CDR2 YNFKEQ. With 2 bases clipped from V and 1 base from J, the junction kept 3 bases outside the gene matches. The CDR3 length is 16 residues. The CDR3 coding sequence is TGTGCCAGCAGCCAAATGCTAGCGGGAGGGTCCTACGAGCAGTACTTC. Translated, it gives CASSQMLAGGSYEQYF.

This clonotype was found many times. The CDR3: CASSAYTSGNEQFF. The CDR3 coding sequence is TGTGCCAGCAGCGCCTACACTAGCGGCAATGAGCAGTTCTTC. The genes are TRBV7-2 and TRBJ2-1; 8 bases align to TRBD2. The germline V gene has CDR1 SGHTA and CDR2 FQGNSA. The J segment lost 6 bases and the V segment lost 5 bases, leaving 6 bases of the junction unmatched. The CDR3 contains 14 residues.

The rearrangement links TRBV20-1 to TRBJ1-2; D call uncertain. The CDR3 is 14 residues long. V lost 0 bases and J 7 bases, leaving 15 bases between the germline ends. The germline V gene encodes CDR1 DFQATT and CDR2 SNEGSKA (reference sequence). This CDR3 reads CSAREASFGVGYTF. The CDR3 nucleotides read TGCAGTGCTAGAGAGGCGAGTTTTGGGGTTGGCTACACCTTC.

The chain uses TRBV6-5 and TRBJ2-7; 9 bases match TRBD1. Germline-derived CDR1 and CDR2 are MNHEY and SVGAGI. V shed 2 bases, J shed 4 bases, and the junction held 3 bases outside the gene matches. CDR3 length equals 14 residues. The CDR3 spells CASSYTTGGYEQYF. Written as DNA, the CDR3 is TGTGCCAGCAGTTACACGACAGGGGGGTACGAGCAGTACTTC.

This clonotype was found a few times. The chain couples TRBV4-2 to TRBJ2-7; TRBD2 might be the D (6 bases). This CDR3 is built from 15 residues. Trimming stripped 3 bases from V and 4 bases from J, with 16 bases between. Per the germline V gene, CDR1 is LGHNA and CDR2 is YNFKEQ. The CDR3 spells CASSQRDSAGYEQYF. The CDR3 nucleotides are TGTGCCAGCAGCCAGCGGGACTCAGCTGGGTACGAGCAGTACTTC.

This clonotype came up a few times. The chain couples TRBV4-1 to TRBJ2-1; 10 nucleotides match TRBD2. Germline lookup yields CDR1 MGHRA and CDR2 YSYEKL. Trimming cost V 4 bases and J 8 bases; bases outside gene matches: 5. The CDR3 extends over 14 amino acids. DNA of the CDR3: TGCGCCAGCAGCCTCCAACTAGCGGGGCATGAGCAGTTCTTC. Protein sequence: CASSLQLAGHEQFF.

This clonotype was recorded at least ten times. This chain joins TRBV25-1 and TRBJ2-2; 10 bases are a match to TRBD1. There are 17 residues in the CDR3. V shed 6 bases, J shed 5 bases, and the junction held 12 bases outside the gene matches. Germline V gene lookup returns CDR1 MGHDK and CDR2 SYGVNS. The CDR3 sequence is CASRSDRDRGSTGELFF. CDR3 coding DNA: TGTGCCAGCAGATCAGACAGGGACAGGGGTAGTACCGGGGAGCTGTTTTTT.

This clonotype showed up just a few times. This chain links TRBV7-2 with TRBJ1-1; no clear D. There are 13 residues in the CDR3. The V and J ends lost 4 bases and 7 bases respectively, with 13 bases between them. The germline V gene has CDR1 SGHTA and CDR2 FQGNSA. DNA for the CDR3: TGTGCCAGCAGCTCCTTCGCGGTGAGTGAAGCTTTCTTT. Protein sequence: CASSSFAVSEAFF.

This clonotype was observed a handful of times. The J gene is TRBJ1-6, the V gene TRBV4-2; D call uncertain. V dropped 0 bases and J dropped 11 bases, with 14 bases sitting between them. Germline-derived CDR1 and CDR2 are LGHNA and YNFKEQ. This CDR3 has 15 amino acids. The CDR3 here is CASSQEETNPTPLHF. In DNA form, the CDR3 reads TGTGCCAGCAGCCAAGAGGAGACTAACCCAACACCCCTCCACTTT.

The DNA for the CDR3 is TGTGCCAGCAGCCAAGGTATTGTCGGGGGAAAAGATACGCAGTATTTT. Its protein is CASSQGIVGGKDTQYF. This chain joins TRBV3-1 and TRBJ2-3; D possibly corresponds to TRBD2 (6 bases). Trimming removed 1 base from V and 5 bases from J, with 16 bases in between. Germline values: CDR1 LGHDT, CDR2 YNNKEL (reference sequence). This CDR3 is 16 amino acids long.